Below are 3 T cell receptor beta chains sequenced from a single sample in a study of blood T cell repertoires in COVID-19. Produced via immunoSEQ multiplex PCR; TCRdb's table is partial and in-frame only. Among some 160,000 clones listed, around 90% were seen once. Sequencing input: peripheral blood. These receptors were obtained from a man aged 18-30 years with COVID-19, enrolled during active disease.

The chain recombines TRBV29-1 with TRBJ1-2; 9 nucleotides match TRBD1. Germline trimming cut 0 bases from V and 6 bases from J; bases unmatched to any gene: 8. Germline loops: CDR1 SQVTM, CDR2 ANQGSEA. The CDR3 runs to 15 residues. The CDR3, as DNA: TGCAGCGTTGAAGACCGTCCCTGGACAGGGGATGGCTACACCTTC. Its protein product is CSVEDRPWTGDGYTF.

The J gene is TRBJ2-7, the V gene TRBV4-3; 8 bases line up with TRBD2. The CDR3 spans 16 residues. Germline trimming cut 0 bases from V and 4 bases from J; bases unmatched to any gene: 8. Germline V gives CDR1 LGHNA, CDR2 YSLEER. The CDR3 nucleotides are TGCGCCAGCAGCCAAGATTCCAGCGGGAGTAGGTACGAGCAGTACTTC. Translated: CASSQDSSGSRYEQYF.

This chain links TRBV27 with TRBJ2-3; 11 nucleotides line up with TRBD2. CDR3 length: 16 amino acids. V dropped 5 bases and J dropped 4; count of bases not matched to a gene: 8. Germline-derived CDR1 and CDR2 are MNHEY and SMNVEV (reference sequence). Here the CDR3 reads CASSPRSGRAPDTQYF. CDR3 in DNA: TGTGCCAGCAGTCCCCGTAGCGGGAGGGCCCCAGATACGCAGTATTTT.